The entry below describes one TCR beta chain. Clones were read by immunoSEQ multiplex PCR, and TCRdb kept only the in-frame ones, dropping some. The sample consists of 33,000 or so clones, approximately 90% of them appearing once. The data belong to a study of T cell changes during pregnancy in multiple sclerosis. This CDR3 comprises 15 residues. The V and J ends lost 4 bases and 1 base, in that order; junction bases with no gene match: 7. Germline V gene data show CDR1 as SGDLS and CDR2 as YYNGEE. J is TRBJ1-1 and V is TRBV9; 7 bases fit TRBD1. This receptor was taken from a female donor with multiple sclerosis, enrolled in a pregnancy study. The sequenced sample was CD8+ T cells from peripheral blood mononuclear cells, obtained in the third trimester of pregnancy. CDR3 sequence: CASSQYGTANTEAFF. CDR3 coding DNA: TGTGCCAGCAGCCAATACGGGACAGCGAACACTGAAGCTTTCTTT.